The rows below give T cell receptor beta chains drawn from one sample of a study of radiation and T cells in renal cell carcinoma. Assay: immunoSEQ multiplex PCR; the TCRdb copy retains only in-frame clones and omits some. The sample has 95,000 to 150,000 clones, roughly four fifths seen once. Sample: blood, taken from a patient whose treatment included radiotherapy and nephrectomy. These receptors all stem from a man aged 45-65 years with renal cell carcinoma. Each CDR3 is given with its conserved first and last residue. A D gene is named only where the DNA matches it firmly. For some rows the clone size is stated as once, few or many, or as a class when expanded; others skip it.

TRBV6-1,TRBJ1-5,13,-,-,TGTGCCAGCAGTGAAGTTTTAGGACAGCCCCAGCATTTT,CASSEVLGQPQHF
TRBV10-2,TRBJ2-3,16,-,-,TGCGCCAGCAGTGAGTACCGGACAGAAAGCACAGATACGCAGTATTTT,CASSEYRTESTDTQYF
TRBV7-9,TRBJ2-1,15,TRBD1,-,TGTGCCAGCAGCTTAGGCCAGGGGGACTACAATGAGCAGTTCTTC,CASSLGQGDYNEQFF
TRBV25-1,TRBJ1-4,13,-,-,TGTGCCAGTAACCCTGCAACTAATGAAAAACTGTTTTTT,CASNPATNEKLFF
TRBV5-5,TRBJ2-5,13,-,-,TGTGCCAGCAGCTTTGGGGTCCAAGAGACCCAGTACTTC,CASSFGVQETQYF
TRBV4-1,TRBJ2-7,15,TRBD1,-,TGCGCCAGCAGCCGGGACAGGGATTCCTCCTACGAGCAGTACTTC,CASSRDRDSSYEQYF
TRBV7-9,TRBJ1-5,12,-,-,TGTGCCAGCACCAACATTGATCAGCCCCAGCATTTT,CASTNIDQPQHF
TRBV9,TRBJ2-1,16,TRBD2,-,TGTGCCAGCAGCGAGACAGGACTAGCGGGAGTCGGTGAGCAGTTCTTC,CASSETGLAGVGEQFF
TRBV19,TRBJ2-2,14,-,-,TGTGCCAGTAGTATAGGTAGGGTCACCGGGGAGCTGTTTTTT,CASSIGRVTGELFF
TRBV19,TRBJ2-3,12,-,-,TGTGCCAGTACGTCTCGCACAGATACGCAGTATTTT,CASTSRTDTQYF
TRBV5-6,TRBJ2-3,15,-,-,TGTGCCAGCAGCACGGGACTTAGGGGATCAGATACGCAGTATTTT,CASSTGLRGSDTQYF
TRBV2,TRBJ2-3,18,TRBD2,-,TGTGCCAGCAGTGTCGGGACTAGCTTTACGTACGGCACAGATACGCAGTATTTT,CASSVGTSFTYGTDTQYF
TRBV7-2,TRBJ1-2,12,-,few,TGTGCCAGCAGCAGAGACCAGTATGGCTACACCTTC,CASSRDQYGYTF
TRBV28,TRBJ2-7,12,-,-,TGTGCCAGCAGCCGGGGCGTTTACGAGCAGTACTTC,CASSRGVYEQYF
TRBV28,TRBJ1-4,15,TRBD1,-,TGTGCCAGCAGTACTCCTGGGACAGGGAGGGAAAAACTGTTTTTT,CASSTPGTGREKLFF
TRBV10-2,TRBJ1-5,13,-,-,TGCGCCAGCAGTGTGGGAAGCAATCAGCCCCAGCATTTT,CASSVGSNQPQHF
TRBV27,TRBJ1-5,16,-,few,TGTGCCAGCAGTTTATCTGGCAGGGGACGAGGTCAGCCCCAGCATTTT,CASSLSGRGRGQPQHF
TRBV13,TRBJ1-3,17,-,-,TGTGCCAGCAGCTCGGCCGGTGGATACATCTCTGGAAACACCATATATTTT,CASSSAGGYISGNTIYF